Listed here are 26 T cell receptor beta chains from one sample, sequenced in a study of cytomegalovirus exposure and HLA in healthy donors. The PCR made use of 60 Vbeta and 13 Jbeta primers. The repertoire was sequenced with immunoSEQ multiplex PCR; TCRdb's copy has only in-frame clones and lacks some. The sample includes some 200,000 clones, nearly 80% of them seen just once. The sequenced material came from PBMCs. The receptor set was obtained from a female donor in good health and CMV-seronegative.

The J gene is TRBJ2-1, the V gene TRBV5-1; 12 nucleotides line up with TRBD2. CDR3 length: 15 residues. Germline V gene data show CDR1 as SGHRS and CDR2 as YFSETQ. The V gene end was trimmed by 4 bases and the J gene end by 5 bases; junction bases not matched to a gene: 4. The CDR3 protein is CASSPTSGSHNEQFF. CDR3 DNA: TGCGCCAGCAGCCCGACTAGCGGGAGCCACAATGAGCAGTTCTTC.

This chain connects TRBV9 to TRBJ1-4, with 9 bases identical to TRBD1. Germline values: CDR1 SGDLS, CDR2 YYNGEE. The CDR3 covers 17 residues. J gave up 0 bases and V 3 bases, and 6 bases lay outside the gene matches. CDR3 loop: CASSETGQGTTNEKLFF. The CDR3 DNA follows: TGTGCCAGCAGCGAGACGGGACAGGGCACAACTAATGAAAAACTGTTTTTT.

V gene TRBV18 combines with J gene TRBJ1-1; tentative D call: TRBD1 (6 bases). Between the trimmed V and J ends, which lost 3 bases and 8 bases, there was a span of 13 bases. Germline V gene data show CDR1 as KGHSH and CDR2 as LQKENI. The CDR3 totals 13 residues. CDR3 residues: CASSPIEGEEAFF. DNA for the CDR3: TGTGCCAGCTCACCTATAGAGGGGGAGGAAGCTTTCTTT.

The chain joins TRBV30 to TRBJ1-4, with a weak D call TRBD1 (6 bases). The V gene lost 0 bases and the J gene lost 14 bases, with 13 bases spanning the gap. CDR1 and CDR2 (germline): GTSNPN, SVGIG (reference sequence). This CDR3 has 12 amino acids. CDR3 loop: CAWSVPGARLFF. For the CDR3, the DNA is TGTGCCTGGAGTGTCCCAGGGGCTAGGCTGTTTTTT.

As DNA, the CDR3 is TGTGCCTGTTTGCGAGGGAACACCATATATTTT. It is translated as CACLRGNTIYF. V and J are TRBV30 and TRBJ1-3, with D unclear. Germline CDR1 reads GTSNPN; CDR2 reads SVGIG (reference sequence). The length of the CDR3 is 11 residues. The V gene lost 6 bases and the J gene lost 7 bases, with 10 bases spanning the gap.

The chain is built from TRBV19 and TRBJ2-7; 12 bases line up with TRBD2. The germline gives CDR1 LNHDA, CDR2 SQIVND (reference sequence). This CDR3 comprises 19 residues. V was clipped by 3 bases and J by 0 bases; unmatched bases: 12. CDR3 region: CASSIQSGTSGSSSYEQYF. The CDR3 DNA sequence: TGTGCCAGTAGTATCCAATCTGGGACTAGCGGGTCCAGCTCCTACGAGCAGTACTTC.

The chain recombines TRBV9 with TRBJ1-4; a weak D match, TRBD1 (6 bases). The germline V and J ends were trimmed by 7 bases and 4 bases, with 14 bases remaining between them. CDR3 length: 14 amino acids. Germline-derived CDR1 and CDR2 are SGDLS and YYNGEE. This CDR3 reads CASGGGSHNEKLFF. CDR3 in DNA: TGTGCCAGCGGGGGGGGCAGCCATAATGAAAAACTGTTTTTT.

The rearrangement uses TRBV15 and TRBJ2-5; D remains ambiguous. The end of the DNA fits TRBJ2-7 better, so the J call may be wrong. Germline V gene data show CDR1 as LNHNV and CDR2 as YYDKDF (reference sequence). CDR3 length: 15 residues. The CDR3 bases are TGTGCCACCAGCAGAGATCCCCACAGCTCCTACGAGCAGTACTTC. Translating it yields CATSRDPHSSYEQYF.

The genes are TRBV4-2 and TRBJ2-1, with TRBD2 matching over 15 bases. Germline V lookup: CDR1 LGHNA, CDR2 YNFKEQ. J lost 10 bases, V lost 3 bases, and 7 bases had no gene match. This CDR3 spans 16 amino acids. The CDR3 here is CASSQDPGTSGREQFF. The CDR3 nucleotides are TGTGCCAGCAGCCAGGATCCCGGGACTAGCGGGAGGGAGCAGTTCTTC.

This rearrangement joins TRBV5-8 to TRBJ1-4; TRBD1 is a possible D gene (5 bases). V gave up 3 bases and J gave up 0 bases, with 9 bases separating them. The CDR3 covers 15 residues. CDR1 is SGHTS and CDR2 is YDEGEE in the germline V gene. DNA for the CDR3: TGTGCCAGCAGCTACACAGGTGCAACTAATGAAAAACTGTTTTTT. This codes for CASSYTGATNEKLFF.

This clone was recorded only once. This chain connects TRBV9 to TRBJ2-3; possibly TRBD2 for D (7 bases). The V gene's germline CDR1 is SGDLS and CDR2 YYNGEE. The CDR3 has 16 residues. V lost 0 bases and J lost 3, with 14 bases in between. The CDR3 loop is CASSVGGGHTTDTQYF. The CDR3 bases are TGTGCCAGCAGCGTAGGGGGGGGGCACACGACAGATACGCAGTATTTT.

The J gene is TRBJ2-5, the V gene TRBV29-1; TRBD1 agrees at 8 bases. Trimming at V came to 8 bases and at J to 4 bases, leaving 9 bases not matched to a gene. The CDR3 consists of 13 residues. The germline V gene encodes CDR1 SQVTM and CDR2 ANQGSEA. The CDR3 DNA sequence: TGCAGCCCCCCGAAACAGGGGGGAGAGACCCAGTACTTC. This encodes CSPPKQGGETQYF.

Only a few counts were recorded for this clone. The gene calls are TRBV15 and TRBJ2-3; no definite D call. Germline CDR1 reads LNHNV; CDR2 reads YYDKDF (reference sequence). V was trimmed by 1 base and J by 3 bases, leaving 8 bases between them. CDR3 length equals 14 residues. The CDR3 DNA follows: TGTGCCACCAGCAGAGGTGGAGAGACAGATACGCAGTATTTT. It encodes CATSRGGETDTQYF.

The chain joins TRBV11-3 to TRBJ2-3, with 13 bases fitting TRBD2. The germline CDR1 and CDR2 sequences are SGHNT and YENEEA. The V and J ends lost 6 bases and 3 bases, in that order; junction bases with no gene match: 3. The CDR3 runs 15 residues. This CDR3 reads CASSSGLAGTDTQYF. CDR3 coding DNA: TGTGCCAGCAGTTCGGGACTAGCGGGGACAGATACGCAGTATTTT.

As for this clone: A read error may produce the germline difference seen at one junction end. The chain is built from TRBV7-9 and TRBJ2-1; 9 bases line up with TRBD2. Germline lookup yields CDR1 SEHNR and CDR2 FQNEAQ (reference sequence). This CDR3 region has 15 residues. The CDR3 here is CSSRSLAGDYNEQFF. The CDR3 DNA is TGTTCCAGCAGGTCACTAGCGGGCGACTACAATGAGCAGTTCTTC.

The chain employs TRBV7-8 and TRBJ2-2, with 11 bases that match TRBD1. This CDR3 comprises 16 residues. J lost 4 bases, V lost 4 bases, and 5 bases had no gene match. The germline CDR1 and CDR2 sequences are SGHVS and FQNEAQ. Here the CDR3 reads CASSSGQGAGTGELFF. In nucleotides, the CDR3 is TGTGCCAGCAGCTCTGGACAGGGGGCAGGCACCGGGGAGCTGTTTTTT.

The chain links TRBV6-5 to TRBJ2-1, with D uncertain. Trimming left V 6 bases short and J 6 bases short, with 18 bases between. CDR1 and CDR2 (germline): MNHEY, SVGAGI. There are 15 residues in the CDR3. CDR3 amino acids: CASSDPTKQSNEQFF. In nucleotides, the CDR3 is TGTGCCAGCAGCGACCCCACTAAGCAATCCAATGAGCAGTTCTTC.

The gene calls are TRBV9 and TRBJ2-5, with D maybe TRBD2 (6 bases). The V gene lost 0 bases and the J gene lost 5 bases, with 17 bases spanning the gap. CDR1 and CDR2 from the germline V gene are SGDLS and YYNGEE. This CDR3 is built from 16 residues. This chain's CDR3 is CASSVDSLGLGETQYF. CDR3 in DNA: TGTGCCAGCAGCGTAGATTCATTGGGACTGGGGGAGACCCAGTACTTC.

This clone was observed a single time. The chain is built from TRBV7-2 and TRBJ1-2; 9 bases match TRBD1. Germline values: CDR1 SGHTA, CDR2 FQGNSA. The CDR3 length is 13 residues. Losses at the gene ends were 7 bases for V and 6 bases for J; bases not matched to a gene: 6. The CDR3: CASNHRGQDGYTF. CDR3 sequence (DNA): TGTGCCAGCAACCACAGGGGGCAGGATGGCTACACCTTC.

The gene calls are TRBV18 and TRBJ1-2; 8 positions agree with TRBD1. The CDR3 runs 12 residues. The V and J ends lost 3 bases and 8 bases, in that order; junction bases with no gene match: 2. CDR1 is KGHSH and CDR2 is LQKENI in the germline V gene. The CDR3 loop reads CASSPQGAGYTF. CDR3 coding DNA: TGTGCCAGCTCACCCCAGGGGGCCGGCTACACCTTC.

The chain is built from TRBV7-2 and TRBJ1-1, with D maybe TRBD1 (5 bases). The CDR3 length is 16 residues. With 3 bases removed from V and 1 base from J, the gap between germline ends came to 15 bases. The V gene's germline CDR1 is SGHTA and CDR2 FQGNSA. CDR3 in DNA: TGTGCCAGCAGCTTGGGCCCAAGGGGCTCGAACACTGAAGCTTTCTTT. This codes for CASSLGPRGSNTEAFF.

The rearrangement uses TRBV2 and TRBJ2-4, with 10 bases lining up with TRBD1. This CDR3 is built from 16 residues. Germline loops: CDR1 SNHLY, CDR2 FYNNEI. The V and J ends lost 4 bases and 4 bases, in that order; junction bases with no gene match: 7. Written as DNA, the CDR3 is TGTGCCAGCAGTGGGTATGGGACAGGGGAGAAAAACATTCAGTACTTC. Encoded protein: CASSGYGTGEKNIQYF.

This chain connects TRBV7-9 to TRBJ1-1, with TRBD1 matching over 7 bases. Looked up from germline, CDR1 is SEHNR and CDR2 is FQNEAQ (reference sequence). The CDR3 is 15 residues long. V lost 1 base, J lost 7 bases, and 9 bases stayed unmatched. CDR3 nucleotide sequence: TGTGCCAGCAGCTTAGGATGGGACAGTTTCAGTGAAGCTTTCTTT. This translates into CASSLGWDSFSEAFF.

V and J are TRBV5-1 and TRBJ2-1, with 7 bases identical to TRBD1. CDR1 SGHRS and CDR2 YFSETQ come from the germline V gene. This CDR3 is 14 amino acids long. V was clipped by 4 bases and J by 4 bases; unmatched bases: 5. CDR3 region: CASSGDRAYNEQFF. For the CDR3, the DNA is TGCGCCAGCAGCGGAGACAGGGCTTACAATGAGCAGTTCTTC.

V gene TRBV4-1 combines with J gene TRBJ1-2, with D uncertain. Trimming took 1 base from V and 7 from J, leaving 25 bases between them. CDR1 MGHRA and CDR2 YSYEKL come from the germline V gene. The CDR3 sequence is 18 residues long. Written as DNA, the CDR3 is TGCGCCAGCAGCCAAGTGTCGGACGGCTATGGCCTTCGGGGTGGCTACACCTTC. It encodes CASSQVSDGYGLRGGYTF.

The gene calls are TRBV5-1 and TRBJ2-1; TRBD1 aligns across 9 bases. Germline loops: CDR1 SGHRS, CDR2 YFSETQ. The CDR3 contains 15 residues. V gave up 4 bases and J gave up 3 bases; unmatched junction bases: 5. CDR3: CASSISGQGYNEQFF. The CDR3 DNA follows: TGCGCCAGCAGCATATCGGGACAGGGCTACAATGAGCAGTTCTTC.